This T cell receptor (beta chain) was documented in a study of cytomegalovirus exposure and HLA in healthy donors. Primers: 60 Vbeta forward and 13 Jbeta reverse. Sequenced by immunoSEQ multiplex PCR; TCRdb stores in-frame clones only, minus some. The sample yields some 160,000 clones, approximately 82% seen once. Regarding the study as a whole: The investigators catalogued under 200 TCR beta chains as cytomegalovirus-associated.

As to this clone: The antigen remains unidentified.

CDR3 size: 17 residues. The ends were cut back, 1 base at V and 3 bases at J, with 19 bases in the middle. Germline CDR1 reads SGHTA; CDR2 reads FQGNSA. The TCR was taken from a male donor in good health and CMV-seropositive. J is TRBJ2-7 and V is TRBV7-2, with a tentative D call TRBD2 (5 bases). The sequenced sample was PBMCs. CDR3 nucleotide sequence: TGTGCCAGCAGCTTAGATCGTGTGGGAGACATTCACTACGAGCAGTACTTC. Translated, it gives CASSLDRVGDIHYEQYF. Filled out from reference TRBV7-2 and TRBJ2-7, the complete variable domain reads GAGVSQSPSNKVTEKGKDVELRCDPISGHTALYWYRQSLGQGLEFLIYFQGNSAPDKSGLPSDRFSAERTGGSVSTLTIQRTQQEDSAVYLCASSLDRVGDIHYEQYFGPGTRLTVT.